The 10 T cell receptor beta chains in this list originate from one sample, sequenced in a study of T cells in Graves' hyperthyroidism and ophthalmopathy. Template material for amplifying TCR beta CDR3 regions consisted of RNA transcripts. HTBI primers were the set used in a first-round RT-PCR of the TCR CDR3. TCRdb reprocessed the multiplex PCR reads with MiXCR, giving one entry per CDR3 protein. The data show around 360,000 distinct CDR3 sequences, 13% to 15% seen once. Sequenced material: blood. The receptors originated from a woman aged 55-69 years with Graves' ophthalmopathy.

This clonotype was found many times. The chain uses TRBV9 and TRBJ2-7, with D possibly matching TRBD1 (6 bases). With 2 bases removed from V and 0 bases from J, the gap between germline ends came to 12 bases. The germline V gene encodes CDR1 SGDLS and CDR2 YYNGEE. The CDR3 loop spans 15 amino acids. The DNA of the CDR3 is TGTGCCAGCAGCGTTGGAGGACAGAGCTCCTACGAGCAGTACTTC. Translation gives CASSVGGQSSYEQYF.

The genes are TRBV29-1 and TRBJ1-2; no reliable D call. The CDR3 consists of 10 residues. In germline, CDR1 is SQVTM, CDR2 ANQGSEA. Between the trimmed V and J ends, which lost 3 bases and 6 bases, there was a span of 5 bases. The chain's CDR3 is CSVDQDGYTF. CDR3 DNA: TGCAGCGTTGACCAGGATGGCTACACCTTC.

Regarding this clonotype: One junction end disagrees with the germline gene, perhaps due to a read error. The chain carries TRBV10-3 and TRBJ2-7, with 10 bases aligning to TRBD1. Germline V CDR1 and CDR2: ENHRY, SYGVKD. The CDR3 length is 17 residues. The CDR3 region is CASSSVFWDRGSYEQYF. As DNA, the CDR3 is TGTGCCAGCAGTTCGGTATTCTGGGACAGGGGTTCCTACGAGCAGTACTTC.

A few counts support this clonotype. This sequence joins TRBV19 and TRBJ2-7; 8 bases match TRBD1. There are 15 residues in the CDR3. Germline V gene sequence: CDR1 LNHDA, CDR2 SQIVND (reference sequence). With 4 bases clipped from V and 3 bases from J, the junction kept 8 bases outside the gene matches. The CDR3 spells CASSRDPGQVYEQYF. The CDR3 DNA sequence: TGTGCCAGTAGTAGGGATCCGGGACAGGTCTACGAGCAGTACTTC.

J is TRBJ2-7 and V is TRBV19; TRBD1 is a possible D gene (6 bases). The CDR3 is 13 amino acids. Trimming removed 5 bases from V and 3 bases from J, with 11 bases in between. Per germline, CDR1 LNHDA and CDR2 SQIVND (reference sequence). The CDR3 nucleotides are TGTGCCAGTAGTCCGGGACACGACTACGAGCAGTACTTC. It yields the protein CASSPGHDYEQYF.

There are a few counts of this clonotype. This chain uses TRBV19 with TRBJ2-2; the D is unclear. This CDR3 is built from 14 residues. The germline V and J ends were trimmed by 6 bases and 3 bases, with 11 bases remaining between them. The germline CDR1 and CDR2 sequences are LNHDA and SQIVND (reference sequence). The CDR3 reads CASREAPDTGELFF. In DNA form, the CDR3 reads TGTGCCAGTAGAGAGGCTCCAGACACCGGGGAGCTGTTTTTT.

There are a few counts of this clonotype. V and J are TRBV5-1 and TRBJ2-5; D call uncertain. Germline-derived CDR1 and CDR2 are SGHRS and YFSETQ. CDR3 size: 14 residues. V lost 2 bases to trimming and J lost 4 bases, with 12 bases between them. The CDR3, as DNA: TGCGCCAGCAGCTTAAGCCCCAAGCGAGAGACCCAGTACTTC. This gives the protein CASSLSPKRETQYF.

This clonotype showed up many times. The chain links TRBV6-6 to TRBJ1-4; D perhaps matches TRBD1 (5 bases). The germline V gene encodes CDR1 MNHNY and CDR2 SVGAGI (reference sequence). The CDR3 sequence is 15 residues long. Between the trimmed V and J ends, which lost 0 bases and 7 bases, there was a span of 12 bases. The CDR3 is CASSYSLQGAEKLFF. In DNA form, the CDR3 reads TGTGCCAGCAGTTACTCCCTCCAGGGCGCTGAAAAACTGTTTTTT.

The chain links TRBV3-1 to TRBJ2-3; either TRBD1 or TRBD2 may fit D (6 bases each). V lost 4 bases and J lost 2, with 16 bases in between. This CDR3 has 16 residues. Germline CDR1 and CDR2: LGHDT and YNNKEL (reference sequence). DNA of the CDR3: TGTGCCAGCAGCCGGGACACCGGGAGCTTCACAGATACGCAGTATTTT. Encoded protein: CASSRDTGSFTDTQYF.

This clonotype occurred many times. J is TRBJ1-5 and V is TRBV27; the D gene is possibly TRBD1 (5 bases). V lost 4 bases to trimming and J lost 3 bases, with 7 bases between them. Germline loops: CDR1 MNHEY, CDR2 SMNVEV (reference sequence). CDR3 length equals 13 residues. The CDR3 DNA sequence: TGTGCCAGCAGTTGGGGCCCCAATCAGCCCCAGCATTTT. Its translation: CASSWGPNQPQHF.